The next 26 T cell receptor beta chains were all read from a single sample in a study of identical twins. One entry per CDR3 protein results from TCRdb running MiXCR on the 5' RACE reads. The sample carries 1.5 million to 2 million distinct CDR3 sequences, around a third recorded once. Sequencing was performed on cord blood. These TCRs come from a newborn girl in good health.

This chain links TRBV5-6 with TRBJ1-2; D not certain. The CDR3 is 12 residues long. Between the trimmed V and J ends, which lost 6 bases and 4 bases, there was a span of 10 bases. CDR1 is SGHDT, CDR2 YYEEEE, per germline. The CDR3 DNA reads TGTGCCAGCAAAAAGCCCGCCTATGGCTACACCTTC. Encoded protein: CASKKPAYGYTF.

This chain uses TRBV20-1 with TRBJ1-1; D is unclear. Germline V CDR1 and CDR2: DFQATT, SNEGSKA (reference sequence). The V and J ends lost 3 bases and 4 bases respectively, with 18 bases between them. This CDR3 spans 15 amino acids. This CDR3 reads CSARGPGGLSTEAFF. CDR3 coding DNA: TGCAGTGCTAGGGGCCCCGGAGGGCTGAGCACTGAAGCTTTCTTT.

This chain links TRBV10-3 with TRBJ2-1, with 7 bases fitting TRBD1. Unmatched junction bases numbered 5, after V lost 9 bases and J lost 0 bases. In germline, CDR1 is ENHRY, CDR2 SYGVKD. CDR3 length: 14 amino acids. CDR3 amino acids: CAIQGTSSYNEQFF. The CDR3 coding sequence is TGTGCCATACAGGGGACGAGCTCCTACAATGAGCAGTTCTTC.

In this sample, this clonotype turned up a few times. The CDR3 loop reads CSAWVREGGTTQYF. DNA of the CDR3: TGCAGCGCTTGGGTACGGGAGGGCGGAACTACGCAGTATTTT. The chain links TRBV20-1 to TRBJ2-3; TRBD2 matches at 8 bases. The CDR3 covers 14 residues. The germline V gene encodes CDR1 DFQATT and CDR2 SNEGSKA (reference sequence).

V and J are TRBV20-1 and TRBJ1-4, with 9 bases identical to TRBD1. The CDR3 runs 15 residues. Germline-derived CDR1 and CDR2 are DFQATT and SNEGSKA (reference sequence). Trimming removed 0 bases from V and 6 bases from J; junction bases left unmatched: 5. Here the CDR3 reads CSARDRRTGDEKLFF. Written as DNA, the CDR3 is TGCAGTGCTAGAGATCGCCGGACAGGGGATGAAAAACTGTTTTTT.

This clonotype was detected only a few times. The CDR3 sequence is CASSLLGEDYGYTF. The DNA of the CDR3 is TGCGCCAGCAGCTTATTGGGAGAGGACTATGGCTACACCTTC. The chain recombines TRBV5-1 with TRBJ1-2, with no clear D. V was shortened by 2 bases and J by 3 bases, with 11 bases between the two germline ends. Germline assignment: CDR1 SGHRS and CDR2 YFSETQ. The CDR3 is 14 amino acids.

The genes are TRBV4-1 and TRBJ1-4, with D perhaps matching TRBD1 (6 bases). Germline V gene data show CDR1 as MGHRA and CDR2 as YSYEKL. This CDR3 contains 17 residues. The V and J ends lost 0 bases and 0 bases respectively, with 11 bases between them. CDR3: CASSQDEGGATNEKLFF. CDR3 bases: TGCGCCAGCAGCCAAGACGAAGGGGGGGCAACTAATGAAAAACTGTTTTTT.

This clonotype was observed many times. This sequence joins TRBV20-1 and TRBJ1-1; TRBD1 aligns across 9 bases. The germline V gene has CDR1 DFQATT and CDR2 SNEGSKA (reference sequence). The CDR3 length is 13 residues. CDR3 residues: CSAWTGVNTEAFF. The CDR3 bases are TGCAGCGCCTGGACAGGGGTGAACACTGAAGCTTTCTTT.

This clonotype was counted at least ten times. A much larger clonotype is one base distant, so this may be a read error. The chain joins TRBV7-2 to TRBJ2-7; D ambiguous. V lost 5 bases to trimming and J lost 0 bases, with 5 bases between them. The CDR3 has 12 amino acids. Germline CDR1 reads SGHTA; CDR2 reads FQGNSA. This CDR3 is CASSKSSYEQYF. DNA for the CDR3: TGTGCCAGCAGCAAGAGCTCCTACGAGCAGTACTTC.

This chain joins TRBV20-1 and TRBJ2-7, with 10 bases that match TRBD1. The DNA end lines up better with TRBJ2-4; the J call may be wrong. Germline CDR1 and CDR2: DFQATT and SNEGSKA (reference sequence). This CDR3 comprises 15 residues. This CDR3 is CSARGDRGPLNIQYF. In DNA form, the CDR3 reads TGCAGTGCTAGGGGGGACAGGGGCCCCCTAAACATTCAGTACTTC.

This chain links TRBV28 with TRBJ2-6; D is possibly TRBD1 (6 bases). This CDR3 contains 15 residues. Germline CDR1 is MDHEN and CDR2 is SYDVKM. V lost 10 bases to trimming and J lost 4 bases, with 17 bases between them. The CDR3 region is CATGQLGSGANVLTF. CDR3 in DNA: TGTGCCACAGGACAGCTGGGGTCAGGGGCCAACGTCCTGACTTTC.

The CDR3 bases are TGTGCCAGCAGACCCCGGGGAGGTGAGCAGTTCTTC. Translation gives CASRPRGGEQFF. The rearrangement joins TRBV12-3 or TRBV12-4 to TRBJ2-1; tentatively, D is TRBD2 (6 bases). The CDR3 loop spans 12 amino acids. The ends were cut back, 6 bases at V and 9 bases at J, with 12 bases in the middle.

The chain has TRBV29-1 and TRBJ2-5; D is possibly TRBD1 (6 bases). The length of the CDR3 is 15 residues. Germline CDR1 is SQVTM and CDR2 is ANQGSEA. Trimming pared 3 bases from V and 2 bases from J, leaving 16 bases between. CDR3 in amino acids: CSVEHRANPQETQYF. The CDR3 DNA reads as TGCAGCGTTGAGCACAGGGCAAATCCACAAGAGACCCAGTACTTC.

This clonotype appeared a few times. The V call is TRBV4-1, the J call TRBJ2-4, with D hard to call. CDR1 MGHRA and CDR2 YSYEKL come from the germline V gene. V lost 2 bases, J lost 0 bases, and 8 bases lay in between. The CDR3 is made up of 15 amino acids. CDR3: CASSQIVLAKNIQYF. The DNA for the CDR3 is TGCGCCAGCAGCCAAATCGTCTTAGCCAAAAACATTCAGTACTTC.

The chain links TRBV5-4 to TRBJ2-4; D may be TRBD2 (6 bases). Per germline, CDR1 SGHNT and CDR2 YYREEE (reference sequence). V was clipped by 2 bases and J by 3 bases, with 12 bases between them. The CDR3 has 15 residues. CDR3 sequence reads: CASSFGGMGKNIQYF. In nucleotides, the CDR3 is TGTGCCAGCAGCTTCGGGGGAATGGGCAAAAACATTCAGTACTTC.

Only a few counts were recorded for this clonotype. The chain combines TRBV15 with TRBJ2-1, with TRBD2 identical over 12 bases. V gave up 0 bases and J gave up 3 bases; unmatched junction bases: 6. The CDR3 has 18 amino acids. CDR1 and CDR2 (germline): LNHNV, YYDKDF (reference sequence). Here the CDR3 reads CATSRDWASGRGYNEQFF. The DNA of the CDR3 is TGTGCCACCAGCAGAGATTGGGCTAGCGGGAGGGGCTACAATGAGCAGTTCTTC.

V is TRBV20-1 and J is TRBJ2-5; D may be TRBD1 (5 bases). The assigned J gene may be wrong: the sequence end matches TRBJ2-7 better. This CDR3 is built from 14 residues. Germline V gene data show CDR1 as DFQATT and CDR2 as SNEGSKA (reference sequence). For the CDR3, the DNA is TGCAGTGCCACCCACGGGCAGGGTATCTACGAGCAGTACTTC. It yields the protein CSATHGQGIYEQYF.

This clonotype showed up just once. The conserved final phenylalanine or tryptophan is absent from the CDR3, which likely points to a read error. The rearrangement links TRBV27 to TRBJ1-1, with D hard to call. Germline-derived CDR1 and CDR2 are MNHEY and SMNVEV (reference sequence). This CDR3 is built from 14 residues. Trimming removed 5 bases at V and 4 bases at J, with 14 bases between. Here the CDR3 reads CASSPLPFVTEAFL. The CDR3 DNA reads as TGTGCCAGCAGTCCCCTCCCGTTTGTCACTGAAGCTTTCCTT.

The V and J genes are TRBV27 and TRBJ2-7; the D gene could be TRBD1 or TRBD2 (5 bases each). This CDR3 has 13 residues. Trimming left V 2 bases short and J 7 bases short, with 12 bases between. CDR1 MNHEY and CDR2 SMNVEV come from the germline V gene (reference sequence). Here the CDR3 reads CASSLGAAGEQYF. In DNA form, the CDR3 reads TGTGCCAGCAGTTTAGGGGCCGCGGGTGAGCAGTACTTC.

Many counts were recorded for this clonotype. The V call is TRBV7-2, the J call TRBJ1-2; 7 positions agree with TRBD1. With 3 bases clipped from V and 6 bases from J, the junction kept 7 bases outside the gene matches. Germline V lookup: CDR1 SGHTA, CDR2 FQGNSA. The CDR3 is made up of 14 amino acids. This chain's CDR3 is CASSFPTGTHGYTF. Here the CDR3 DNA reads TGTGCCAGCAGCTTTCCGACAGGGACGCATGGCTACACCTTC.

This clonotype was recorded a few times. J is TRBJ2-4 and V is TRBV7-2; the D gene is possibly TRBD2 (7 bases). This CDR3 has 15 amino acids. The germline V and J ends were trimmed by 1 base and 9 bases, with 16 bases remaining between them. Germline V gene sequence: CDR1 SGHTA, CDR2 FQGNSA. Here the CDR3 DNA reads TGTGCCAGCAGCTTAGGATCGACGGGGGGCCGCATTCAGTACTTC. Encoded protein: CASSLGSTGGRIQYF. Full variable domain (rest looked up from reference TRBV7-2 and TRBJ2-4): GAGVSQSPSNKVTEKGKDVELRCDPISGHTALYWYRQSLGQGLEFLIYFQGNSAPDKSGLPSDRFSAERTGGSVSTLTIQRTQQEDSAVYLCASSLGSTGGRIQYFGAGTRLSVL.

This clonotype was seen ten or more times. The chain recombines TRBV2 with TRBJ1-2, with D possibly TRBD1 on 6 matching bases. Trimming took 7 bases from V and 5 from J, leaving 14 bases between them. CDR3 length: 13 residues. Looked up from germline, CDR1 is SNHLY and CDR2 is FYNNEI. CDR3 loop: CASTVQGPYGYTF. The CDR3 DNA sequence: TGTGCCAGCACTGTACAGGGCCCATATGGCTACACCTTC. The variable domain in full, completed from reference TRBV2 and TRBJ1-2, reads EPEVTQTPSHQVTQMGQEVILRCVPISNHLYFYWYRQILGQKVEFLVSFYNNEISEKSEIFDDQFSVERPDGSNFTLKIRSTKLEDSAMYFCASTVQGPYGYTFGSGTRLTVV.

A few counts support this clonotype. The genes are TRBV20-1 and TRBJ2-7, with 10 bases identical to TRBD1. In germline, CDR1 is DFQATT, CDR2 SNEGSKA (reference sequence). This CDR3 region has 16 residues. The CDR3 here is CSHYLVTGQGKDEQYF. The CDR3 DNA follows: TGCAGCCACTACCTCGTTACGGGACAGGGGAAGGACGAGCAGTACTTC.

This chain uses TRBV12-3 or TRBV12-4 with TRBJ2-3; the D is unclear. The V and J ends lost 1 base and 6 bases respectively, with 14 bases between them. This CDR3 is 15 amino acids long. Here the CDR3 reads CASSLVDPQADTQYF. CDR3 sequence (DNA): TGTGCCAGCAGTTTAGTGGATCCCCAGGCGGATACGCAGTATTTT.

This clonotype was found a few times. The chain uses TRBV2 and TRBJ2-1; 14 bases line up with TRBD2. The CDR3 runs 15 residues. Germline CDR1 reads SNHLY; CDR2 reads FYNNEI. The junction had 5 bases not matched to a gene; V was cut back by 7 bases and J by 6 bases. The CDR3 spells CASTNGLAGGNEQFF. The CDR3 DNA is TGTGCCAGCACGAATGGACTAGCGGGAGGCAATGAGCAGTTCTTC.

The CDR3 DNA reads as TGTGCCAGCAGCCAAGGCAGCGGGGGTAACGCTGAAGCTTTCTTT. Translated: CASSQGSGGNAEAFF. The rearrangement uses TRBV3-1 and TRBJ1-1, with TRBD1 as a possible D gene (5 bases). V was shortened by 1 base and J by 6 bases, with 15 bases between the two germline ends. The CDR3 contains 15 residues. Germline V lookup: CDR1 LGHDT, CDR2 YNNKEL (reference sequence).